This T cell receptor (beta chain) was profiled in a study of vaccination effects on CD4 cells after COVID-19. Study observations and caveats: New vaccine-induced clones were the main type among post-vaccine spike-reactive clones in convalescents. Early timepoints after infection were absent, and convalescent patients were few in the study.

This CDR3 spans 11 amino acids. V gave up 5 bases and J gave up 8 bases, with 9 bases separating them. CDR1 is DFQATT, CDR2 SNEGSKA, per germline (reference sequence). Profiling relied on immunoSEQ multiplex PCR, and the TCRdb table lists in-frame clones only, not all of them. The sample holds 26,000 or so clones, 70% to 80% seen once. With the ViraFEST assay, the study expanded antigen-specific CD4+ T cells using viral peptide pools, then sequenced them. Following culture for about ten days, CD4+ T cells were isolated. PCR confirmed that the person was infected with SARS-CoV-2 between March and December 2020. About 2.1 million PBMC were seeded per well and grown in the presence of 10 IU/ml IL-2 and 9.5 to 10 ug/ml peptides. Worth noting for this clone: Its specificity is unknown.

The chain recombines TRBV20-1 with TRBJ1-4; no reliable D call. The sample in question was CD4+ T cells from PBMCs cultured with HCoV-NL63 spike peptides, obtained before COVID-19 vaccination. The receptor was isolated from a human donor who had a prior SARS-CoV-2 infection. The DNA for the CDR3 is TGCAGTGCTTCGAGTTGGGAAAAACTGTTTTTT. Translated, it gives CSASSWEKLFF.